The 26 T cell receptor beta chains presented below share a single source sample, sequenced in a study of identical twins. TCRdb recomputed calls from the 5' RACE reads with MiXCR, one row per CDR3 protein. The repertoire includes hundreds of thousands of distinct CDR3 sequences, roughly 7% of them detected once, and 3.5% to 4% sits in the top ten. The data were also submitted as part of a second study, on yellow fever vaccine responses in identical twins.

Sample: memory (CD45RO+) T cells sorted from blood. These receptors were collected from a woman between 18 and 29 years old in good health.

This clonotype was detected a few times. This chain uses TRBV20-1 with TRBJ2-3, with D hard to call. The germline V gene encodes CDR1 DFQATT and CDR2 SNEGSKA (reference sequence). Trimming took off 6 bases at V and 10 bases at J, with 20 bases between the two ends. The CDR3 consists of 13 residues. CDR3 coding DNA: TGCAGTGCCCCCTACCGGGCCATAGGATCGCAGTATTTT. As protein: CSAPYRAIGSQYF.

This clonotype was seen many times. V usage is TRBV12-3 or TRBV12-4 and J usage is TRBJ1-4, with D perhaps TRBD1 (5 bases). V lost 7 bases to trimming and J lost 4 bases, with 10 bases between them. The CDR3 contains 13 residues. The CDR3: CASNRGGNEKLFF. DNA of the CDR3: TGTGCCAGCAATCGTGGGGGTAATGAAAAACTGTTTTTT.

This clonotype was detected many times. The chain combines TRBV3-1 with TRBJ2-3; D unresolved. The V gene lost 2 bases and the J gene lost 2 bases, with 8 bases spanning the gap. Germline V gives CDR1 LGHDT, CDR2 YNNKEL (reference sequence). There are 14 residues in the CDR3. The CDR3 DNA sequence: TGTGCCAGCAGCCAATCGTGGAACACAGATACGCAGTATTTT. As protein: CASSQSWNTDTQYF.

This clonotype was counted many times. The V call is TRBV12-3 or TRBV12-4, the J call TRBJ2-1; TRBD2 matches at 8 bases. The junction had 8 bases not matched to a gene; V was cut back by 7 bases and J by 6 bases. The CDR3 runs to 14 residues. Here the CDR3 DNA reads TGTGCCAGCATTAGGGGTAGCGGGGCCAATGAGCAGTTCTTC. Amino acids: CASIRGSGANEQFF.

This clonotype was counted a few times. This chain joins TRBV19 and TRBJ2-7; D possibly corresponds to TRBD1 (5 bases). V was trimmed by 3 bases and J by 6 bases, leaving 12 bases between them. The CDR3 spans 13 residues. CDR1 is LNHDA and CDR2 is SQIVND in the germline V gene (reference sequence). CDR3 nucleotides: TGTGCCAGTAGTATCCGCAGGGAAGGCGAGCAGTACTTC. Its protein is CASSIRREGEQYF. Combining the CDR3 with reference TRBV19 and TRBJ2-7 gives the whole variable domain DGGITQSPKYLFRKEGQNVTLSCEQNLNHDAMYWYRQDPGQGLRLIYYSQIVNDFQKGDIAEGYSVSREKKESFPLTVTSAQKNPTAFYLCASSIRREGEQYFGPGTRLTVT.

V usage is TRBV20-1 and J usage is TRBJ1-2; no reliable D call. Germline-derived CDR1 and CDR2 are DFQATT and SNEGSKA (reference sequence). The CDR3 is made up of 13 amino acids. Trimming took 3 bases from V and 4 from J, leaving 12 bases between them. CDR3 protein: CSASPDFFYGYTF. The CDR3 DNA reads as TGCAGTGCTAGTCCGGACTTCTTCTATGGCTACACCTTC.

The V call is TRBV20-1, the J call TRBJ2-7; D is ambiguous. Trimming took off 3 bases at V and 3 bases at J, with 9 bases between the two ends. This CDR3 comprises 12 residues. Germline-derived CDR1 and CDR2 are DFQATT and SNEGSKA (reference sequence). The CDR3 coding sequence is TGCAGTGCTAGCCCCACCGGCTACGAGCAGTACTTC. Translated, it gives CSASPTGYEQYF.

This clonotype appeared many times. The V gene is TRBV5-1, the J gene TRBJ2-1, with D uncertain. The V end lost 0 bases, the J end lost 9 bases, and 7 bases lay between the germline ends. The V gene's germline CDR1 is SGHRS and CDR2 YFSETQ. This CDR3 spans 12 amino acids. The CDR3, as DNA: TGCGCCAGCAGCTTGGCCGTCGGTGAGCAGTTCTTC. It translates to CASSLAVGEQFF.

Here the CDR3 reads CASSGREQGDYEQYV. The DNA for the CDR3 is TGTGCCAGCAGTGGTCGTGAACAGGGGGACTACGAGCAGTACGTC. V is TRBV6-1 and J is TRBJ2-7; 8 bases fit TRBD1. Germline trimming cut 4 bases from V and 3 bases from J; bases unmatched to any gene: 8. CDR3 length: 15 amino acids. Germline V gives CDR1 MNHNS, CDR2 SASEGT.

There are a few counts of this clonotype. J is TRBJ2-1 and V is TRBV5-1, with no clear D. V lost 1 base and J lost 5, with 4 bases in between. Germline-derived CDR1 and CDR2 are SGHRS and YFSETQ. The CDR3 spans 12 residues. CDR3 nucleotides: TGCGCCAGCAGCTTGAAAAACAATGAGCAGTTCTTC. It codes for CASSLKNNEQFF.

The rearrangement joins TRBV7-2 to TRBJ2-7; 7 bases align to TRBD2. Per germline, CDR1 SGHTA and CDR2 FQGNSA. V dropped 1 base and J dropped 7; count of bases not matched to a gene: 10. The CDR3 has 15 residues. CDR3 sequence (DNA): TGTGCCAGCAGCTTAGTGGGCGGGAGCTCGGTGGAGCAGTACTTC. This encodes CASSLVGGSSVEQYF. Drawing the rest from reference TRBV7-2 and TRBJ2-7, the complete variable domain is GAGVSQSPSNKVTEKGKDVELRCDPISGHTALYWYRQSLGQGLEFLIYFQGNSAPDKSGLPSDRFSAERTGGSVSTLTIQRTQQEDSAVYLCASSLVGGSSVEQYFGPGTRLTVT.

The sample holds a few counts of this clonotype. The V and J genes are TRBV12-3 or TRBV12-4 and TRBJ2-7, with D possibly matching TRBD2 (6 bases). The V gene lost 3 bases and the J gene lost 3 bases, with 15 bases spanning the gap. CDR3 length: 15 amino acids. For the CDR3, the DNA is TGTGCCAGCAGTTTTCCTCGGGGGTTGTTCTACGAGCAGTACGTC. Translation gives CASSFPRGLFYEQYV.

The chain joins TRBV4-1 to TRBJ1-2; TRBD1 might be the D (5 bases). CDR1 is MGHRA, CDR2 YSYEKL, per germline. V gave up 4 bases and J gave up 6 bases, with 12 bases separating them. CDR3 length: 13 amino acids. CDR3 sequence (DNA): TGCGCCAGCAGCCTGGTAGGGGCGGATGGCTACACCTTC. Translated, it gives CASSLVGADGYTF.

This clonotype has a handful of counts. The V call is TRBV12-3 or TRBV12-4, the J call TRBJ2-3, with 10 bases fitting TRBD2. The V gene end was trimmed by 3 bases and the J gene end by 2 bases; junction bases not matched to a gene: 5. The CDR3 length is 16 residues. The CDR3 sequence: CASSFRTSGFTDTQYF. Here the CDR3 DNA reads TGTGCCAGCAGTTTTCGGACTAGCGGCTTCACAGATACGCAGTATTTT.

The chain is built from TRBV7-9 and TRBJ2-1; D perhaps matches TRBD2 (5 bases). Trimming stripped 3 bases from V and 3 bases from J, with 18 bases between. Germline lookup yields CDR1 SEHNR and CDR2 FQNEAQ (reference sequence). This CDR3 region has 17 residues. The CDR3 coding sequence is TGTGCCAGCAGCTTTCCTCCTGCTAGCTTGAACTACAATGAGCAGTTCTTC. Protein: CASSFPPASLNYNEQFF.

This clonotype has at least ten counts. The V call is TRBV2, the J call TRBJ1-4, with D perhaps matching TRBD1 (5 bases). The CDR3 sequence is 15 residues long. Germline CDR1 and CDR2: SNHLY and FYNNEI. V was pared by 2 bases and J by 3 bases, with 10 bases between. CDR3 coding DNA: TGTGCCAGCAGTGAAAGGGGAGCAGCTAATGAAAAACTGTTTTTT. It translates to CASSERGAANEKLFF.

This clonotype occurred a few times. This chain joins TRBV7-2 and TRBJ2-5; 8 nucleotides align to TRBD1. The CDR3 is made up of 14 amino acids. The germline V gene has CDR1 SGHTA and CDR2 FQGNSA. The V segment lost 5 bases and the J segment 3 bases; nucleotides outside the gene matches: 5. CDR3 nucleotide sequence: TGTGCCAGCAGCCCGGACAGGGTAAAAGAGACCCAGTACTTC. Its protein product is CASSPDRVKETQYF.

In its sample, this clonotype was seen many times. The gene calls are TRBV10-2 and TRBJ2-4; 9 nucleotides line up with TRBD2. Germline-derived CDR1 and CDR2 are WSHSY and SAAADI. V gave up 3 bases and J gave up 3 bases; unmatched junction bases: 3. The CDR3 is 15 residues long. CDR3 bases: TGCGCCAGCAGTGAAGTAGCGGGGGACAAAAACATTCAGTACTTC. It codes for CASSEVAGDKNIQYF.

In this sample, this clonotype turned up many times. This sequence joins TRBV24-1 and TRBJ1-6; D uncertain. V was shortened by 4 bases and J by 6 bases, with 3 bases between the two germline ends. The CDR3 is 12 residues long. Germline CDR1 reads KGHDR; CDR2 reads SFDVKD. CDR3 in amino acids: CATSEGNSPLHF. Here the CDR3 DNA reads TGTGCCACCAGTGAGGGTAATTCACCCCTCCACTTT.

This clonotype turned up a few times. The chain links TRBV20-1 to TRBJ2-6; D gene uncertain. CDR1 and CDR2 from the germline V gene are DFQATT and SNEGSKA (reference sequence). Trimming removed 6 bases at V and 1 base at J, with 10 bases between. This CDR3 spans 14 amino acids. The CDR3 is CSARIRSGANVLTF. The CDR3 region has the DNA TGCAGTGCCAGGATAAGGTCTGGGGCCAACGTCCTGACTTTC.

The chain uses TRBV10-3 and TRBJ1-1, with D unresolved. Per germline, CDR1 ENHRY and CDR2 SYGVKD. The CDR3 runs to 11 residues. Trimming left V 3 bases short and J 10 bases short, with 9 bases between. The CDR3 protein is CAISDRTGAFF. CDR3 nucleotides: TGTGCCATCAGTGACCGGACCGGAGCTTTCTTT.

The chain links TRBV5-1 to TRBJ2-2; D possibly corresponds to TRBD2 (6 bases). The CDR3 has 16 amino acids. Trimming left V 1 base short and J 3 bases short, with 13 bases between. CDR1 and CDR2 from the germline V gene are SGHRS and YFSETQ. The CDR3 sequence: CASSLWGVKDTGELFF. DNA for the CDR3: TGCGCCAGCAGCTTGTGGGGGGTTAAGGACACCGGGGAGCTGTTTTTT.

This clonotype was detected a few times. The J gene is TRBJ2-2, the V gene TRBV24-1; 8 bases align to TRBD2. Per the germline V gene, CDR1 is KGHDR and CDR2 is SFDVKD. The trim removed 5 bases at V and 0 bases at J, leaving 4 bases unmatched. The length of the CDR3 is 16 residues. CDR3 sequence: CATSAAGGTNTGELFF. The CDR3 nucleotides read TGTGCCACCAGTGCCGCGGGGGGCACGAACACCGGGGAGCTGTTTTTT.

The chain has TRBV19 and TRBJ2-5; a possible D gene is TRBD1 (6 bases). The CDR3 runs 15 residues. Trimming shortened V by 5 bases and J by 1 base, and 14 bases separated the two germline ends. Germline CDR1 LNHDA, CDR2 SQIVND (reference sequence). The CDR3 protein is CASSVGQTFQETQYF. As DNA, the CDR3 is TGTGCCAGTAGTGTTGGACAGACTTTCCAAGAGACCCAGTACTTC.

The CDR3 DNA reads TGCAGTGCTAGACCCTGGACTAGCGGGGCCTACAATGAGCAGTTCTTC. Amino acid sequence: CSARPWTSGAYNEQFF. The rearrangement uses TRBV20-1 and TRBJ2-1; 12 bases align to TRBD2. The CDR3 loop spans 16 amino acids. Germline V gene sequence: CDR1 DFQATT, CDR2 SNEGSKA (reference sequence). V lost 2 bases, J lost 2 bases, and 4 bases stayed unmatched.

This clonotype has just a few counts. An end of the junction does not agree with germline; a read error may underlie this. The rearrangement links TRBV12-3 or TRBV12-4 to TRBJ2-1; D unclear. This CDR3 has 14 residues. The CDR3 DNA reads as TGTGCCAGCAGTTTACTCAACTCCTACAATGAGCAGTTCTTT. Protein sequence: CASSLLNSYNEQFF.